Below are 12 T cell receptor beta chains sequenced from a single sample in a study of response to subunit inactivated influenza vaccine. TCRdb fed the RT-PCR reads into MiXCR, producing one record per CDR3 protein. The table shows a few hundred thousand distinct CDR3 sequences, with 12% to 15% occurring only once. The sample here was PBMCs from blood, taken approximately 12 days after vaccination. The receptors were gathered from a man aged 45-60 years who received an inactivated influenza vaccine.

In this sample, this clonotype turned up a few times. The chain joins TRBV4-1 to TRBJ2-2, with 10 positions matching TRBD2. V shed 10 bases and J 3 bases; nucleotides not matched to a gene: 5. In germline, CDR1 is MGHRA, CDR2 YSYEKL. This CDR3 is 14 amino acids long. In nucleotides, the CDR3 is TGCGCCACCAGGACTAGCGGAGACACCGGGGAGCTGTTTTTT. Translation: CATRTSGDTGELFF.

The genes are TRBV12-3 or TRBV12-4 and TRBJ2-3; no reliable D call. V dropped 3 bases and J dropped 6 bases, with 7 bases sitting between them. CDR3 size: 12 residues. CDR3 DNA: TGTGCCAGCAGTTTTGATGGGGATACGCAGTATTTT. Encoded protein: CASSFDGDTQYF.

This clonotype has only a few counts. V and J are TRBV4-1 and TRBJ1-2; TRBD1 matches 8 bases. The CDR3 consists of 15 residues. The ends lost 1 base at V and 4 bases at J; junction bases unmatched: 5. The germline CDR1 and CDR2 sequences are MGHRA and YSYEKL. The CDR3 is CASSQVDRVGYGYTF. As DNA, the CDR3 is TGCGCCAGCAGCCAAGTGGACAGGGTCGGCTATGGCTACACCTTC.

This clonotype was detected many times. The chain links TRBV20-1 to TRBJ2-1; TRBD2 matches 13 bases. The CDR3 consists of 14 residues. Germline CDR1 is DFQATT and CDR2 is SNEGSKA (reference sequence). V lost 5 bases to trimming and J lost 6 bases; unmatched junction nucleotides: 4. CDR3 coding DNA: TGCAGTGCTTCCCGGACTAGCGGGGGCAATGAGCAGTTCTTC. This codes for CSASRTSGGNEQFF.

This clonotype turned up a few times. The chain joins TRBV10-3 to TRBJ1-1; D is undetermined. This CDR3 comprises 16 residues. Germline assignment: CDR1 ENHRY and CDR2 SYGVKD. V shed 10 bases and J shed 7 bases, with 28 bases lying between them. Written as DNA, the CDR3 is TGTGCCACGTCAAGGGTACGAGCCCTCATCGCTAATGAAGCTTTCTTT. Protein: CATSRVRALIANEAFF.

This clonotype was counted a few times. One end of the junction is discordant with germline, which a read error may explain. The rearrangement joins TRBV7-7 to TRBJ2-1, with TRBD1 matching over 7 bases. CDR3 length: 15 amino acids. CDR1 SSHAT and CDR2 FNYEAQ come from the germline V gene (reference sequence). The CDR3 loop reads CASSRGLGQNNEQFF. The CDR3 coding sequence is TGTGCTAGCAGCCGAGGGTTGGGACAGAACAATGAGCAGTTCTTC.

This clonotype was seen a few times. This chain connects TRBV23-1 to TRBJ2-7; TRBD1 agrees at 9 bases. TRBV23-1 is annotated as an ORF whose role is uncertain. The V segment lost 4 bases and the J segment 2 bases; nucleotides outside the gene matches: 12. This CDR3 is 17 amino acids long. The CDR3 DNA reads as TGCGCCAGCAGTCCCCGAATTGGGGACAGGGCAACCTACGAGCAGTACTTC. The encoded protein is CASSPRIGDRATYEQYF.

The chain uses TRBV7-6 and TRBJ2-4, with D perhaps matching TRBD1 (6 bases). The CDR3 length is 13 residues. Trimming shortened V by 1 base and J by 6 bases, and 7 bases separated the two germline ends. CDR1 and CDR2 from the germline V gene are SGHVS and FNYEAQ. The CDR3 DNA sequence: TGTGCCAGCAGCTTAGACAGGGCAAACATTCAGTACTTC. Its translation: CASSLDRANIQYF. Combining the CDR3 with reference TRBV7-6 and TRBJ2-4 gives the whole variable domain GAGVSQSPRYKVTKRGQDVALRCDPISGHVSLYWYRQALGQGPEFLTYFNYEAQQDKSGLPNDRFSAERPEGSISTLTIQRTEQRDSAMYRCASSLDRANIQYFGAGTRLSVL.

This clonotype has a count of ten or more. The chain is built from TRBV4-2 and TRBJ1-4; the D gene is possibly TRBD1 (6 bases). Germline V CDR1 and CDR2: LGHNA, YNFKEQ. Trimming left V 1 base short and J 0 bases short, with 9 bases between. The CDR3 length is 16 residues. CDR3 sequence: CASSQGTAATNEKLFF. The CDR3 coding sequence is TGTGCCAGCAGCCAAGGGACAGCCGCAACTAATGAAAAACTGTTTTTT.

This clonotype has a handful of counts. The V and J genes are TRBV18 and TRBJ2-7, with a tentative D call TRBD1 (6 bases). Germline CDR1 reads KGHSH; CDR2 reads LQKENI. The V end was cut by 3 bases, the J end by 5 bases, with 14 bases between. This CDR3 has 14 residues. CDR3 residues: CASSPRAGENEQYF. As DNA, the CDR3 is TGTGCCAGCTCACCCCGGGCAGGGGAAAACGAGCAGTACTTC.

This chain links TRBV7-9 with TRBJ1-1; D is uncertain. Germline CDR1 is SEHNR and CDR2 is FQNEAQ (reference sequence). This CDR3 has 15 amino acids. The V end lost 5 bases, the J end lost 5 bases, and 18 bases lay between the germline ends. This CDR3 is CASSPGESRSTEAFF. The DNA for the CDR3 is TGTGCCAGCAGCCCTGGGGAGTCTAGGTCGACTGAAGCTTTCTTT. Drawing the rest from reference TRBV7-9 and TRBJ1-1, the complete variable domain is DTGVSQNPRHKITKRGQNVTFRCDPISEHNRLYWYRQTLGQGPEFLTYFQNEAQLEKSRLLSDRFSAERPKGSFSTLEIQRTEQGDSAMYLCASSPGESRSTEAFFGQGTRLTVV.

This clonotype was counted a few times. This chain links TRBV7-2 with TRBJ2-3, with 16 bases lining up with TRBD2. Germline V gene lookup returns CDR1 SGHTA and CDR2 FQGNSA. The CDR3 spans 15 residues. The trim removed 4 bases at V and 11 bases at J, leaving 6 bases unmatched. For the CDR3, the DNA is TGTGCCAGCAGCTCCGGGACTAGCGGGAGGGCCGGGCAGTATTTT. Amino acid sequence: CASSSGTSGRAGQYF.